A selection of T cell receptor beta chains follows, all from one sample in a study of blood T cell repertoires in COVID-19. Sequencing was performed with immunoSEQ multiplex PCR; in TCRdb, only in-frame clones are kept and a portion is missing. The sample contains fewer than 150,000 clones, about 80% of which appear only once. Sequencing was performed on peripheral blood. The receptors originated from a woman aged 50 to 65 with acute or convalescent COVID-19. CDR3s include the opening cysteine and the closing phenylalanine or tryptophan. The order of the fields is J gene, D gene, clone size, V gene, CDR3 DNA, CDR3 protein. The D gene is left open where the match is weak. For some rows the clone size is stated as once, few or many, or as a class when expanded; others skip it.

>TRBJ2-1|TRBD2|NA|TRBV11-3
TGTGCCAGCAGCTTAGGGACTAGCGGGAACGATGAGCAGTTCTTC
CASSLGTSGNDEQFF
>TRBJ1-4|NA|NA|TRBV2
TGTGCCAGCAACCTCGAGGGCCAACCCACAACTAATGAAAAACTGTTTTTT
CASNLEGQPTTNEKLFF
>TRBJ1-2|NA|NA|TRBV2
TGTGCCAGCAGTGAATCAGGGAACTATGGCTACACCTTC
CASSESGNYGYTF
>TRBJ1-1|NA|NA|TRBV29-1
TGCAGCGTTGGAGACACTTTGAACACTGAAGCTTTCTTT
CSVGDTLNTEAFF
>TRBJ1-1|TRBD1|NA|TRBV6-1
TGTGCCAGCAGTGCTCGGACAGGGTTGGGCACTGAAGCTTTCTTT
CASSARTGLGTEAFF
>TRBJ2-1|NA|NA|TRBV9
TGTGCCAGCAGCGTAGGTCCAGCCGGGGAGCAGTTCTTC
CASSVGPAGEQFF
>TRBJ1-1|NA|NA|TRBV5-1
TGCGCCAGCAGCATTCCGGGGGGCACTGAAGCTTTCTTT
CASSIPGGTEAFF
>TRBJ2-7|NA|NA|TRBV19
TGTGCCAGTAGCCGGCTGGGCCAAGAGCAGTACTTC
CASSRLGQEQYF
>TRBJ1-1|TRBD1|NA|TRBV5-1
TGCGCCAGCAGCTTGAGGGCAGGGGGTTTGAACACTGAAGCTTTCTTT
CASSLRAGGLNTEAFF
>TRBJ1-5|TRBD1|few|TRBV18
TGTGCCAGCTCACCACGTCCGGGACAGGGAAAGTATGGCAATCAGCCCCAGCATTTT
CASSPRPGQGKYGNQPQHF
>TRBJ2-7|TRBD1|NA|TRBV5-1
TGCGCCAGCAGCACCGGACAGGGGGTCTACGAGCAGTACTTC
CASSTGQGVYEQYF
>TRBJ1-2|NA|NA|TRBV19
TGTGCCAGTACCTTTCGGCCAGGTGCCACGGCCGTTTCTGGCTACACCTTC
CASTFRPGATAVSGYTF
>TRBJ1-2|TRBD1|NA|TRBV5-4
TGTGCCAGCAGCTTACAGGGGGCGCTGATCTATGGCTACACCTTC
CASSLQGALIYGYTF
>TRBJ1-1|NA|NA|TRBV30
TGTGCCTGGAGTGTTGGGCCAGTTAACACTGAAGCTTTCTTT
CAWSVGPVNTEAFF
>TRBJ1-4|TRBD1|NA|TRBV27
TGTGCCAGCAGTAGAGACAGGGGCACTACTAATGAAAAACTGTTTTTT
CASSRDRGTTNEKLFF
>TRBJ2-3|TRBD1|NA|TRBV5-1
TGCGCCAGCAGCCTCGCTGAGGACAGGGGGAAATATTTT
CASSLAEDRGKYF
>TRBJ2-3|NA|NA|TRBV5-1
TGCGCCAGCAGCCTGGGACACCCCACAGATACGCAGTATTTT
CASSLGHPTDTQYF
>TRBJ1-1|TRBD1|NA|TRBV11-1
TGTGCCAGCAGCTTAGAAAGGGGGACAGTTGAAGCTTTCTTT
CASSLERGTVEAFF
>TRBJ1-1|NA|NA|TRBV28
TGTGCCAGCAGTTCCCAGTCGGGAAGGAACACTGAAGCTTTCTTT
CASSSQSGRNTEAFF
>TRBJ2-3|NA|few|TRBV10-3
TGTGCCGTGAACAGGGCGGGCACAGATACGCAGTATTTT
CAVNRAGTDTQYF
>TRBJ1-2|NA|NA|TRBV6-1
TGTGCCAGCAGTGAAGTAAACCGGGGCTACACCTTC
CASSEVNRGYTF
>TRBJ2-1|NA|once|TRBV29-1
TGCAGCGTTGGGCCCCACAGGGAAGGATCCTACAATGAGCAGTTCTTC
CSVGPHREGSYNEQFF
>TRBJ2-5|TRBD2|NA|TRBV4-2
TGTGCCAGCAGCCAATCTTACGGGGGGGGAGAGACCCAGTACTTC
CASSQSYGGGETQYF
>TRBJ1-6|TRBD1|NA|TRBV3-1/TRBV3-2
TGTGCCAGCAGACCCGGGACAGGGGTAACACCCCTCCACTTT
CASRPGTGVTPLHF
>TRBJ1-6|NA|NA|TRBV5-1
TGCGCCAGCAGCTTGGGAGGTGGAGTAGTCCATTCACCCCTCCACTTT
CASSLGGGVVHSPLHF
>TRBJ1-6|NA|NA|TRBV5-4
TGTGCCAGCAGCGGCAGGGACTCCTATAATTCACCCCTCCACTTT
CASSGRDSYNSPLHF